This T cell receptor beta chain was sequenced during a study of cytomegalovirus exposure and HLA in healthy donors. Amplification used 60 Vbeta primers and 13 Jbeta primers. Data came from immunoSEQ multiplex PCR; TCRdb stores just in-frame clones and leaves some out. The sample holds 200,000 to 250,000 clones, around nine tenths seen once. Sequencing was performed on PBMCs. The TCR originated in a woman aged 18-29 years in good health and CMV-seronegative.

The CDR3 region is CASSLGRGEQFF. The CDR3, as DNA: TGTGCCAGCAGCTTAGGTAGGGGTGAGCAGTTCTTC. The V gene is TRBV11-2, the J gene TRBJ2-1; D might be TRBD1 (5 bases). Germline loops: CDR1 SGHAT, CDR2 FQNNGV. This CDR3 has 12 residues. V was cut by 1 base and J by 9 bases, with 7 bases left in between.